The clone carrying this T cell receptor beta chain was seen only a few times. Its antigen is unidentified. It was with 60 Vbeta and 13 Jbeta primers that the PCR ran. TCRdb keeps only in-frame clones here, not all; method: immunoSEQ multiplex PCR. The table includes about 180,000 clones, less than 80% detected once. Germline-derived CDR1 and CDR2 are SNHLY and FYNNEI. The CDR3 loop spans 14 amino acids. Trimming shortened V by 3 bases and J by 0 bases, and 8 bases separated the two germline ends. The data were taken from a study of cytomegalovirus exposure and HLA in healthy donors. Broader study findings: Reports described diagnosis of cytomegalovirus status by the classifier as highly specific and sensitive.

Material for sequencing was PBMCs. This TCR derives from a man between 18 and 35 years old in good health and CMV-seronegative. The V gene is TRBV2, the J gene TRBJ1-1; D might be TRBD1 (5 bases). The CDR3: CASSEYRMNTEAFF. CDR3 nucleotides: TGTGCCAGCAGTGAGTACAGGATGAACACTGAAGCTTTCTTT.